This T cell receptor beta chain was profiled in a study of cytomegalovirus exposure and HLA in healthy donors. The study ran its PCR with 60 Vbeta and 13 Jbeta primers. Measured with immunoSEQ multiplex PCR; TCRdb has only the in-frame clones, and not every one. The table shows about 180,000 clones, with 77% occurring only once. This CDR3 region has 15 residues. Findings and caveats of the study: Among TCR sequences, most were rare, though some public TCRs appeared in many donors.

Regarding this clone: Its antigen is as yet unknown.

The clonotype originates from a woman aged 55-70 years in good health and CMV-seropositive. The chain couples TRBV7-5 to TRBJ1-3. TRBV7-5 is assigned pseudogene status. Sequencing input: PBMCs. For the CDR3, the DNA is TGTGTCAGAAGCCCCAGCGGAAACTCTGGAAACACCATATATTTT. Residues: CVRSPSGNSGNTIYF.